This T cell receptor (beta chain) was sequenced for a study of T-cell reconstitution after alpha-beta-depleted transplantation in children. Study-wide results and limits: Where alpha-beta T cells came from about two months after transplant was reportedly several hundred expanded graft clones.

CDR3 length equals 14 residues. V lost 1 base and J lost 8, with 9 bases in between. This clonotype was recorded many times. Its antigen is still unknown. TCRbeta library construction was performed incorporating unique molecular identifiers. A single record per CDR3 protein comes from TCRdb applying MiXCR to the PCR reads. The repertoire holds 400,000 to 550,000 distinct CDR3 sequences, with roughly a tenth as singletons. The chain employs TRBV12-3 or TRBV12-4 and TRBJ1-6; no reliable D call. Here the sequenced sample was PBMCs, taken before TCRalphabeta/CD19-depleted stem cell transplant. This TCR was recovered from a child under 10 years old with inherited bone marrow failure, due to receive a stem cell transplant. The CDR3 loop reads CASSLVANHSPLHF. DNA of the CDR3: TGTGCCAGCAGTTTAGTGGCTAACCATTCACCCCTCCACTTT.